The clone carrying this T cell receptor beta chain was picked up a small number of times. The CDR3 length is 16 residues. Losses at the gene ends were 5 bases for V and 6 bases for J; bases not matched to a gene: 13. CDR1 LNHDA and CDR2 SQIVND come from the germline V gene (reference sequence). Repertoires were generated with immunoSEQ multiplex PCR, while TCRdb's copy carries only in-frame clones and drops some. Here the sample spans approximately 390,000 clones, around 90% being singletons. The data belong to a study of blood T cell repertoires in COVID-19. Overall study: The origin of the acute and convalescent COVID-19 samples was the United States, Italy and Spain.

Categorization into cohorts depended on clinical history that participants reported. Material for sequencing was PBMCs or T cells enriched from blood (not recorded which). This receptor was identified in a woman in her thirties or forties with acute COVID-19. This chain connects TRBV19 to TRBJ1-5, with 7 bases fitting TRBD1. In nucleotides, the CDR3 is TGTGCCAGTAGTCCCGGGACAGCTTTAGGGAGTCAGCCCCAGCATTTT. It codes for CASSPGTALGSQPQHF. Full variable domain (rest looked up from reference TRBV19 and TRBJ1-5): DGGITQSPKYLFRKEGQNVTLSCEQNLNHDAMYWYRQDPGQGLRLIYYSQIVNDFQKGDIAEGYSVSREKKESFPLTVTSAQKNPTAFYLCASSPGTALGSQPQHFGDGTRLSIL.